The 12 T cell receptor beta chains listed next were all sequenced from one sample in a study of cytomegalovirus exposure and HLA in healthy donors. PCR used 60 Vbeta primers and 13 Jbeta primers. The protocol was immunoSEQ multiplex PCR, while the TCRdb copy is restricted to in-frame clones and leaves out a portion. This sample carries 130,000 or so clones, 55% to 80% of them seen once, and the ten largest clones take under 2.5%. Material: PBMCs. Receptor source: a woman between 40 and 50 years old in good health and CMV-seronegative.

The chain employs TRBV4-3 and TRBJ1-6; D call uncertain. Germline-derived CDR1 and CDR2 are LGHNA and YSLEER. This CDR3 region has 16 residues. Trimming shortened V by 0 bases and J by 0 bases, and 6 bases separated the two germline ends. DNA of the CDR3: TGCGCCAGCAGCCAAGAACGGGGCTCCTATAATTCACCCCTCCACTTT. Protein: CASSQERGSYNSPLHF.

The chain couples TRBV6-6 to TRBJ1-2, with D unresolved. Germline V CDR1 and CDR2: MNHNY, SVGAGI (reference sequence). V gave up 4 bases and J gave up 4 bases, with 13 bases separating them. This CDR3 comprises 14 residues. The DNA of the CDR3 is TGTGCCAGCAGTTCCGCGGGTTCGGCCTATGGCTACACCTTC. Translated, it gives CASSSAGSAYGYTF.

This sequence joins TRBV6-6 and TRBJ1-6, with unresolved D. The ends were cut back, 4 bases at V and 10 bases at J, with 8 bases in the middle. The CDR3 contains 12 residues. Germline loops: CDR1 MNHNY, CDR2 SVGAGI (reference sequence). Here the CDR3 DNA reads TGTGCCAGCAGTTCCGAGAGGTCACCCCTCCACTTT. It yields the protein CASSSERSPLHF.

The CDR3 reads CAWRFRGLRANQETQYF. The CDR3 nucleotides are TGTGCCTGGAGGTTCCGAGGGTTGAGGGCTAACCAAGAGACCCAGTACTTC. The chain combines TRBV30 with TRBJ2-5, with TRBD2 as a possible D gene (5 bases). The CDR3 has 17 residues. Trimming removed 3 bases at V and 0 bases at J, with 20 bases between. Germline CDR1 GTSNPN, CDR2 SVGIG (reference sequence).

This sequence joins TRBV30 and TRBJ2-1; no definite D call. This CDR3 region has 14 residues. V gave up 4 bases and J gave up 3 bases, with 13 bases separating them. CDR1 is GTSNPN and CDR2 is SVGIG in the germline V gene (reference sequence). The CDR3 here is CAWTPAAVYNEQFF. The CDR3 region has the DNA TGTGCCTGGACCCCCGCGGCCGTCTACAATGAGCAGTTCTTC.

This chain connects TRBV7-3 to TRBJ1-2; no clear D. Between the trimmed V and J ends, which lost 2 bases and 6 bases, there was a span of 10 bases. The CDR3 runs to 13 residues. Germline V gene data show CDR1 as SGHTA and CDR2 as FQGTGA. Here the CDR3 DNA reads TGTGCCAGCAGCTTAGCGGGAAACGATGGCTACACCTTC. This encodes CASSLAGNDGYTF.

This clone was detected only once. The gene calls are TRBV7-9 and TRBJ1-1; TRBD1 aligns across 9 bases. Germline assignment: CDR1 SEHNR and CDR2 FQNEAQ (reference sequence). V shed 2 bases, J shed 3 bases, and the junction held 10 bases outside the gene matches. The CDR3 has 17 amino acids. The CDR3 here is CASSLLGQGSPYTEAFF. CDR3 DNA sequence: TGTGCCAGCAGCTTATTGGGACAGGGCTCTCCCTACACTGAAGCTTTCTTT.

The chain uses TRBV2 and TRBJ1-4; D is ambiguous. V shed 4 bases and J shed 7 bases, with 13 bases lying between them. The germline CDR1 and CDR2 sequences are SNHLY and FYNNEI. This CDR3 has 14 amino acids. In DNA, the CDR3 is TGTGCCAGCAGTGTAACCGGGGAGGGTGAAAAACTGTTTTTT. Amino acid sequence: CASSVTGEGEKLFF.

A few counts support this clone. This rearrangement joins TRBV27 to TRBJ2-1; D is uncertain. Germline CDR1 MNHEY, CDR2 SMNVEV (reference sequence). V was pared by 9 bases and J by 0 bases, with 9 bases between. The CDR3 has 13 amino acids. In DNA, the CDR3 is TGTGCCAGTGGGCTTAGCTCCTACAATGAGCAGTTCTTC. It yields the protein CASGLSSYNEQFF.

This sequence joins TRBV10-3 and TRBJ1-6; the D gene is possibly TRBD1 (6 bases). From germline, CDR1 is ENHRY and CDR2 SYGVKD. Trimming removed 4 bases at V and 6 bases at J, with 16 bases between. The CDR3 runs to 16 residues. CDR3 sequence reads: CAISGTAGAGNSPLHF. Here the CDR3 DNA reads TGTGCCATCAGTGGGACCGCAGGGGCGGGTAATTCACCCCTCCACTTT.

This clone has only a few counts. The chain carries TRBV2 and TRBJ2-2, with D possibly matching TRBD1 (6 bases). Trimming removed 6 bases at V and 0 bases at J, with 8 bases between. The CDR3 spans 14 residues. The V gene's germline CDR1 is SNHLY and CDR2 FYNNEI. This chain's CDR3 is CASRDSANTGELFF. The CDR3 DNA follows: TGTGCCAGCAGGGACAGCGCGAACACCGGGGAGCTGTTTTTT.

The chain is built from TRBV2 and TRBJ1-1, with 9 nucleotides matching TRBD1. In germline, CDR1 is SNHLY, CDR2 FYNNEI. J lost 7 bases, V lost 6 bases, and 9 bases had no gene match. CDR3 length: 14 residues. The CDR3 here is CASREQGAQGEAFF. CDR3 nucleotides: TGTGCCAGCAGGGAACAGGGGGCGCAAGGTGAAGCTTTCTTT.